This TCR beta chain was identified in a study of cytomegalovirus exposure and HLA in healthy donors (TCRdb year 2017). For the wider study: In an earlier analysis of roughly 500 of the donors, 276 Gb of sequence data and 100 million or so unique TCR beta sequences from 150 million to 200 million T cells were reported. To predict cytomegalovirus infection status, the study brought together high-throughput TCR immunosequencing, statistical association of individual TCRs with disease status, and machine learning. In the later analysis, no new phenotypic data were used to find candidate immune exposures; instead, reliance was placed on TCR beta sequences and their occurrence across donors. Typing coverage varied by locus: roughly 620-640 donors for A, B, C, DRB1 and DQB1; more than 500 for DQA1; more than 600 for DPA1; approximately 470 for DPB1. In a later analysis, previously published TCR beta repertoires from about 640 donors were re-analyzed and high-resolution HLA genotyping was added so that TCR occurrence patterns could be studied. About 300 gigabases of sequencing data and 70 million to 95 million unique TCR sequences made up an early release that covered several hundred HLA-typed donors. To decide whether each TCR beta V gene segment behaved as functional or pseudogenic, an earlier analysis of some 570 of the donors relied on high-throughput TCR beta sequencing. The aim of the study was to test whether cataloging public T cell receptors could identify signatures of past pathogen exposure. HLA typing covered class I and class II loci at four-digit resolution. Among several hundred genotyped donors of the cohort, an average of approximately 220,000 unique TCR beta nucleotide sequences was sequenced per donor, of which approximately 19% were non-productive. Alongside the repertoire data, information on donor age, sex, ethnicity and CMV serostatus was compiled. All discovery cohort repertoires had been generated on a single sequencing platform. The study used immunosequencing to profile the T cell repertoires of around 600 subjects and linked those repertoires to cytomegalovirus serostatus. Of the 398 genotyped donors, about 84% fell in the genetic ancestry cluster associated with self-reported Caucasian donors. A later genetic analysis took genome-wide SNP genotypes for about 55% of the roughly 670 donors and used that subset as a discovery cohort. In addition to the first cohort of roughly 670 subjects, a separate validation cohort of approximately 130 different subjects was used. Several DR-DQ haplotypes were treated as single units for association and clustering because of strong linkage in the cohort. Broad study findings and their caveats: A later analysis found that HLA-associated TCR beta chains were more clonally expanded and had lower generation probabilities than equally common non-associated chains. Compared with the approximately 700-donor mean, donors in an Asian-associated ancestry cluster had fewer N-insertions in productive TCRs, according to a later genetic analysis. Immune exposure information for the cohort was limited to CMV serostatus. According to the authors, the approach could potentially be generalized to other disease states and immunological phenotypes. In a later analysis, some 17,000 TCR beta sequences were associated with specific HLA alleles at a false discovery rate of 0.05. A further reported finding was that TCR beta sequences accurately predicted the HLA-A and HLA-B alleles for most subjects in the first cohort. Around 16 rarely observed V segments, including chromosome 9 orphons, were excluded from the earlier analysis of approximately 500 of the donors because counts were too low. In both the original and validation cohorts, the classifier was reported to diagnose cytomegalovirus status with high specificity and sensitivity. In a later genetic analysis, a missense DCLRE1C variant was associated with V-gene and J-gene trimming of TCR beta chains, and the association was replicated in an independent cohort. The presence/absence analyses assumed that sequencing depth was roughly uniform across donors, and that assumption may not be true. Because some donors lacked HLA typing at each locus, the association tests relied only on the typed subset. According to a later analysis, parvovirus B19, influenza, CMV and Epstein-Barr virus appeared linked to several top co-occurrence clusters. Broadly in line with IMGT annotations, most TCR beta V segments showed up in productive rearrangements about 87% or about 30% of the time in an earlier analysis of several hundred of the donors. A cluster of highly shared sequence variants was judged likely to be a technical artifact of the sequencing pipeline. Linkage disequilibrium might explain the correlated functional status among segregating V segments, but an unknown experimental factor could not be ruled out. In the study, 150 to 200 TCR beta chains were listed as associated with cytomegalovirus. Because the 87-base-pair reads could not distinguish some IMGT-functional V segments, including TRBV6-2 and TRBV6-3, those segments were excluded. In this cohort, only TCR beta chains were sequenced, and detectable features were limited by the absence of alpha or paired-chain data. In vitro tests confirmed that a few of the cytomegalovirus-associated TCR beta chains recognize cytomegalovirus antigens. Most TCR sequences were observed very rarely across donors, whereas some public TCRs were present in many individuals. Assigning TCR associations to individual alleles was difficult when HLA alleles, especially DR and DQ, strongly co-occurred. In a later analysis, most CMV-associated TCR beta chains were found to appear HLA-restricted, with HLA associations seemingly driven largely by CMV exposure. According to a later analysis, TCR association rates differed among HLA loci, with DRB1 alleles showing the most associated TCRs and HLA-C alleles showing the fewest.

The cohort consisted of 666 healthy bone marrow donors. At the time of sampling, all cohort members were nominally healthy, though unrecorded immune exposures were likely present. The donor was CMV seronegative and belonged to the group of 380 or so seronegative cohort members. A peripheral blood sample was collected from each donor, and TCR beta sequencing was performed on peripheral blood mononuclear cells. The Qiagen DNeasy Blood Extraction Kit was used to extract genomic DNA from the blood cell samples. The method was the immunoSEQ multiplex PCR assay. For the multiplex PCR, a mixture combining 60 forward primers for TCR Vbeta segments and 13 reverse primers for TCR Jbeta segments was used. The CDR3 region of rearranged TCR beta genes was amplified from genomic DNA by a multiplex PCR assay. On the Illumina HiSeq System, the amplified TCR beta libraries were sequenced as 87-base-pair reads. The authors' analysis ran thus. Across the 640 or so repertoires, a later analysis counted roughly 84 million unique TCR beta chains, some 11 million of which were shared by at least two donors. A nearest-neighbor algorithm error-corrected the raw reads and collapsed the reads into unique sequences, merging closely related sequences to remove PCR and sequencing errors. V, D and J gene segments were assigned by aligning CDR3 sequences to IMGT reference sequences. For a sequence to be retained, at least a six-nucleotide match to both a V gene segment and a J gene segment was required. Rearrangements were called productive when the CDR3 lacked stop codons and stayed in frame with V and J; all others were non-productive. CDR3 was defined according to IMGT convention as the region running from the second conserved V-encoded cysteine to the conserved J-encoded phenylalanine. Sequences without an unambiguous match to a single V gene segment were excluded from the earlier analysis of several hundred of the donors. An earlier analysis of 550 to 650 of the donors classified V segments as functional when productive rearrangements were above 56.7% and as segregating when the standard deviation between donors was above 5%. A statistical classification framework was built for diagnosing cytomegalovirus status from the catalog of TCR beta chain sequences. In a later analysis, TCR nucleotide sequences were compared against IMGT/GENE-DB human TR gene sequences so that V and J genes could be assigned. Using the TCRdist pipeline, a later analysis assigned CDR3 sequences along with most-parsimonious VDJ recombination scenarios. A later analysis defined each TCR beta chain by its CDR3 amino acid sequence plus V-gene family, and excluded reads lacking a unique V-gene family. A later analysis removed roughly 590 highly shared, low-generation-probability nucleotide sequences to deal with suspected cross-contamination and a sequencing artifact. For each public chain, a later analysis derived a clonal expansion index from normalized ranks of inferred template counts within each repertoire. Generation probabilities in a later analysis came from a VDJ recombination model fitted to out-of-frame rearrangements, and those results were checked against IGoR. A later analysis scored TCR-TCR, TCR-HLA and TCR-CMV co-occurrence with hypergeometric tests, applying a repertoire-size bias correction to TCR pairs. False discovery rates were estimated in a later analysis by permuting HLA or CMV assignments 20 times. In a later analysis, co-occurring TCRs were grouped using DBSCAN, with TCRdist sequence similarity added in when clustering inside HLA-allele-positive subsets. Repertoires with fewer than 30,000 or more than 120,000 public chains were left out of co-occurrence clustering, as were about 5 repertoires with anomalous nucleotide sharing. This is the immuneACCESS table as TCRdb keeps it, with only in-frame sequences that have V and J called. A part of the clones is gone; compared with another copy, unresolved V genes explain less than half, and the rest is unexplained. That table supplies the V and J calls and clone size; D and trimming were determined from the DNA. Present in this sample are 180,000 or so clones, 75% to 85% of which were seen just once. Approximately 1.5% of the sample is in the top ten clones.

This clone was seen a handful of times. Its antigen remains undetermined. Nothing much larger sits one base from this clone, and base qualities are not available. CDR1 and CDR2, looked up from the germline V gene, are MGHDK and SYGVNS. Including cysteine and phenylalanine, the CDR3 has 15 amino acids. Left in the record is the CDR3 DNA by itself, 45 bases read in frame from the first base. Trimming at the junction amounts to 2 bases on V and 4 bases on J, and the germline ends lie 14 bases apart. Sequencing was performed on PBMCs. The sequence links TRBV25-1 to TRBJ1-1; TRBD1 is possibly the D segment (5 matching bases). The TCR sequence derives from a man aged 18 to 30 in good health and CMV-seronegative. The CDR3 in this case is CASSEPTAPGTEAFF. The sequenced DNA: TGTGCCAGCAGTGAACCGACAGCCCCTGGCACTGAAGCTTTCTTT.